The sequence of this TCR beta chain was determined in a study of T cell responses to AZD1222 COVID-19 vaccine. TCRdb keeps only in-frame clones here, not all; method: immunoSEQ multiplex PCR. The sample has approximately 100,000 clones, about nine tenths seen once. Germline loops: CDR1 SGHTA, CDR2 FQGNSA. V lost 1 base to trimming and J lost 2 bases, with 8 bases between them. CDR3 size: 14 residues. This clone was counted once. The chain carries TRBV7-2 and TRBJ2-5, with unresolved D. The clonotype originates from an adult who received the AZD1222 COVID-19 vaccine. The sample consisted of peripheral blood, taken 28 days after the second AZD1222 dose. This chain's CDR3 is CASSLGGSQETQYF. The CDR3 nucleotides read TGTGCCAGCAGCTTAGGAGGTAGTCAAGAGACCCAGTACTTC.